This T cell receptor (beta chain) was captured in a study of T cell repertoires in cytomegalovirus infection. The overall study: Carrying CMV and the relevant HLA type showed in public TCR beta signatures.

Concerning this clonotype: Its antigen is unknown.

The CDR3 is 16 amino acids. Trimming pared 4 bases from V and 6 bases from J, leaving 20 bases between. The V gene's germline CDR1 is MNHEY and CDR2 SMNVEV (reference sequence). MiXCR was run by TCRdb on the reads, yielding one entry per CDR3 protein. The repertoire holds approximately 74,000 distinct CDR3 sequences, roughly 40% seen once, with over 90% in the top ten. Regarding the study as a whole: The ex vivo response showed dominance by HLA-C-restricted CMV-specific TCR beta clonotypes. CMV carriers with the relevant HLA were identified by cumulative public TCR beta family frequency.

The sequenced sample was CD8+ T cells from cultured PBMCs, obtained from culture after CMV antigen stimulation. The chain carries TRBV27 and TRBJ2-3; the D gene is possibly TRBD2 (5 bases). The receptor was derived from a human donor in good health (CMV status not recorded). Some clones in this sample may be carry-over from other donors' samples. This chain's CDR3 is CASSWSSRDSRDTQYF. Written as DNA, the CDR3 is TGTGCCAGCAGTTGGTCCTCCCGGGATAGTAGGGATACGCAGTATTTT.